The 20 T cell receptor beta chains in this list originate from one sample, sequenced in a study of cytomegalovirus exposure and HLA in healthy donors. Use of 60 Vbeta and 13 Jbeta primers characterized the PCR. TCRdb keeps only in-frame clones here, not all; method: immunoSEQ multiplex PCR. The table records under 200,000 clones, roughly 80% of them present only once. Sequencing input: PBMCs. The receptors come from a woman in her thirties in good health and CMV-seropositive.

V gene TRBV9 combines with J gene TRBJ2-2; 13 bases match TRBD2. From germline, CDR1 is SGDLS and CDR2 YYNGEE. The CDR3 runs 16 residues. J gave up 7 bases and V 4 bases, and 7 bases lay outside the gene matches. The CDR3 DNA sequence: TGTGCCAGCAGCCTCCTGACTAGCGGGGGGTTCGGGGAGCTGTTTTTT. It specifies CASSLLTSGGFGELFF.

The chain has TRBV4-1 and TRBJ1-3; D is possibly TRBD1 (5 bases). Germline V gene sequence: CDR1 MGHRA, CDR2 YSYEKL. This CDR3 region has 18 residues. Trimming shortened V by 4 bases and J by 0 bases, and 19 bases separated the two germline ends. CDR3 in amino acids: CASSLLHLTALSGNTIYF. CDR3 bases: TGCGCCAGCAGCCTCTTGCACCTGACAGCACTCTCTGGAAACACCATATATTTT.

V and J are TRBV4-2 and TRBJ2-2; TRBD2 aligns across 7 bases. V lost 3 bases, J lost 0 bases, and 10 bases stayed unmatched. The CDR3 loop spans 18 amino acids. CDR1 LGHNA and CDR2 YNFKEQ come from the germline V gene. The CDR3 DNA follows: TGTGCCAGCAGCCAGGGAGAGTGGCGGGGGTCGAACACCGGGGAGCTGTTTTTT. This translates into CASSQGEWRGSNTGELFF.

The chain combines TRBV6-6 with TRBJ1-1; tentatively, D is TRBD1 (6 bases). This CDR3 spans 15 amino acids. Deletions cut 4 bases from V and 4 bases from J, with 16 bases between. Germline V lookup: CDR1 MNHNY, CDR2 SVGAGI (reference sequence). The CDR3 region has the DNA TGTGCCAGCAGTTCTCGGGGAGGGGGGGTCACTGAAGCTTTCTTT. It encodes CASSSRGGGVTEAFF.

The V call is TRBV9, the J call TRBJ1-4; the match to TRBD1 covers 7 bases. This CDR3 contains 16 residues. From germline, CDR1 is SGDLS and CDR2 YYNGEE. J gave up 7 bases and V 0 bases, and 9 bases lay outside the gene matches. CDR3 in amino acids: CASSVERTGGIEKLFF. In DNA form, the CDR3 reads TGTGCCAGCAGCGTAGAGAGGACAGGCGGCATTGAAAAACTGTTTTTT.

This sequence joins TRBV11-2 and TRBJ1-4; 9 nucleotides match TRBD1. Per germline, CDR1 SGHAT and CDR2 FQNNGV. The CDR3 has 14 residues. V lost 4 bases, J lost 7 bases, and 4 bases stayed unmatched. For the CDR3, the DNA is TGTGCCAGCAGCTCCGACAGGGGGTCTGAAAAACTGTTTTTT. Translating gives CASSSDRGSEKLFF.

This chain joins TRBV10-3 and TRBJ1-2; 7 bases fit TRBD1. CDR1 is ENHRY and CDR2 is SYGVKD in the germline V gene. The trim removed 10 bases at V and 0 bases at J, leaving 14 bases unmatched. The CDR3 consists of 16 residues. DNA for the CDR3: TGTGCCACCACCAGACAGGGACAAATAGCTAACTATGGCTACACCTTC. This encodes CATTRQGQIANYGYTF.

CDR3 region: CASSFLGAGNTIYF. The CDR3 region has the DNA TGTGCCAGCAGCTTTTTAGGGGCTGGAAACACCATATATTTT. J is TRBJ1-3 and V is TRBV7-6; tentative D call: TRBD1 (5 bases). Germline V CDR1 and CDR2: SGHVS, FNYEAQ. The CDR3 sequence is 14 residues long. V lost 3 bases and J lost 2, with 8 bases in between.

The rearrangement links TRBV7-3 to TRBJ2-1, with 10 bases identical to TRBD2. This CDR3 has 15 residues. Trimming took 4 bases from V and 7 from J; bases not matched to a gene: 7. Germline V gene lookup returns CDR1 SGHTA and CDR2 FQGTGA. Written as DNA, the CDR3 is TGTGCCAGCAGCTCCAGCGGGGGGGCCTTGAATGAGCAGTTCTTC. Encoded protein: CASSSSGGALNEQFF.

The table lists this clone with a few counts. This chain uses TRBV9 with TRBJ1-6; perhaps TRBD1 as D (5 bases). Germline V lookup: CDR1 SGDLS, CDR2 YYNGEE. The V end lost 3 bases, the J end lost 7 bases, and 14 bases lay between the germline ends. The CDR3 loop spans 15 amino acids. Here the CDR3 DNA reads TGTGCCAGCAGCGCAAAGGGACTGAAGAATTCACCCCTCCACTTT. This gives the protein CASSAKGLKNSPLHF.

This chain uses TRBV7-2 with TRBJ2-4, with TRBD1 identical over 8 bases. V lost 0 bases, J lost 8 bases, and 0 bases stayed unmatched. This CDR3 has 13 residues. The germline V gene encodes CDR1 SGHTA and CDR2 FQGNSA. CDR3 coding DNA: TGTGCCAGCAGCTTAGCCAGGGGGCACATTCAGTACTTC. It translates to CASSLARGHIQYF. The full variable domain, with the rest looked up from reference TRBV7-2 and TRBJ2-4, is GAGVSQSPSNKVTEKGKDVELRCDPISGHTALYWYRQSLGQGLEFLIYFQGNSAPDKSGLPSDRFSAERTGGSVSTLTIQRTQQEDSAVYLCASSLARGHIQYFGAGTRLSVL.

The genes are TRBV25-1 and TRBJ1-1, with a tentative D call TRBD1 (6 bases). In germline, CDR1 is MGHDK, CDR2 SYGVNS. Trimming cost V 3 bases and J 3 bases, with 20 bases left between them. This CDR3 spans 17 amino acids. The CDR3, as DNA: TGTGCCAGCAGTGACAGTAATTTTACAGGGTTCGACACTGAAGCTTTCTTT. It translates to CASSDSNFTGFDTEAFF.

The chain couples TRBV4-2 to TRBJ1-2, with TRBD1 matching over 7 bases. Germline V gene lookup returns CDR1 LGHNA and CDR2 YNFKEQ. The CDR3 is 14 residues long. V was pared by 2 bases and J by 2 bases, with 2 bases of the junction left unmatched. CDR3: CASSQTTGNYGYTF. The CDR3, as DNA: TGTGCCAGCAGCCAAACGACAGGGAACTATGGCTACACCTTC.

This rearrangement joins TRBV4-2 to TRBJ2-5, with TRBD1 matching 9 bases. V shed 0 bases and J 6 bases; nucleotides not matched to a gene: 5. The CDR3 is made up of 15 amino acids. Germline V gene data show CDR1 as LGHNA and CDR2 as YNFKEQ. For the CDR3, the DNA is TGTGCCAGCAGCCAAGATAGACAGGGGGGACAGACCCAGTACTTC. It yields the protein CASSQDRQGGQTQYF.

This chain uses TRBV11-2 with TRBJ1-1; D unresolved. Germline V gives CDR1 SGHAT, CDR2 FQNNGV. V dropped 5 bases and J dropped 1 base, with 8 bases sitting between them. CDR3 length equals 13 residues. CDR3: CASSTEWNTEAFF. For the CDR3, the DNA is TGTGCCAGCAGCACTGAGTGGAACACTGAAGCTTTCTTT.

Notes on this clone: Other DNA sequences in the sample encode the same CDR3. The rearrangement links TRBV18 to TRBJ1-5; weak D call: TRBD1 (6 bases). CDR1 KGHSH and CDR2 LQKENI come from the germline V gene. CDR3 length: 13 residues. V was pared by 1 base and J by 5 bases, with 6 bases between. In DNA, the CDR3 is TGTGCCAGCTCACCACAGGGGGATCAGCCCCAGCATTTT. Residues: CASSPQGDQPQHF.

The rearrangement joins TRBV7-2 to TRBJ2-7; D is uncertain. Trimming took 5 bases from V and 6 from J, leaving 8 bases between them. The germline V gene encodes CDR1 SGHTA and CDR2 FQGNSA. The CDR3 contains 11 residues. CDR3 sequence (DNA): TGTGCCAGCAGCCGCGGCGGCGAGCAGTACTTC. Translated, it gives CASSRGGEQYF. Based on the CDR3 plus reference TRBV7-2 and TRBJ2-7, the full variable domain is GAGVSQSPSNKVTEKGKDVELRCDPISGHTALYWYRQSLGQGLEFLIYFQGNSAPDKSGLPSDRFSAERTGGSVSTLTIQRTQQEDSAVYLCASSRGGEQYFGPGTRLTVT.

The chain recombines TRBV18 with TRBJ2-7, with 8 nucleotides matching TRBD1. V gave up 3 bases and J gave up 3 bases; unmatched junction bases: 7. The V gene's germline CDR1 is KGHSH and CDR2 LQKENI. The CDR3 loop spans 15 amino acids. CDR3 DNA sequence: TGTGCCAGCTCACCGGACAGGGCGGACCTCTACGAGCAGTACTTC. It is translated as CASSPDRADLYEQYF. The entire variable domain, with the rest obtained from reference TRBV18 and TRBJ2-7, is as follows: NAGVMQNPRHLVRRRGQEARLRCSPMKGHSHVYWYRQLPEEGLKFMVYLQKENIIDESGMPKERFSAEFPKEGPSILRIQQVVRGDSAAYFCASSPDRADLYEQYFGPGTRLTVT.

This clone came up a few times. The V and J genes are TRBV7-3 and TRBJ2-7; TRBD2 matches at 8 bases. Germline assignment: CDR1 SGHTA and CDR2 FQGTGA. V was clipped by 3 bases and J by 4 bases; unmatched bases: 5. This CDR3 comprises 14 residues. The DNA of the CDR3 is TGTGCCAGCAGCTTGTACAGCGGGGGTTACGAGCAGTACTTC. It is translated as CASSLYSGGYEQYF.

This clone was found a few times. The chain uses TRBV27 and TRBJ2-1, with a possible D match to TRBD1 (7 bases). The CDR3 totals 16 residues. CDR1 MNHEY and CDR2 SMNVEV come from the germline V gene (reference sequence). V was pared by 5 bases and J by 4 bases, with 18 bases between. CDR3 region: CASSPAAGGLYNEQFF. CDR3 in DNA: TGTGCCAGCAGTCCAGCGGCAGGGGGGCTTTACAATGAGCAGTTCTTC.